Below are 27 T cell receptor beta chains sequenced from a single sample in a study of early T cells in non-severe SARS-CoV-2 infection. In TCRdb, the 5' RACE reads were re-called with MiXCR into one record per CDR3 protein. The sample has 80,000 to 95,000 distinct CDR3 sequences, roughly 14% seen once. Sequencing was performed on whole blood. These receptors came from an adult who was a healthcare worker with PCR-confirmed SARS-CoV-2 infection or an uninfected control (not recorded which).

This chain uses TRBV6-5 with TRBJ1-1, with 7 bases identical to TRBD1. V trimming: 3 bases; J trimming: 2 bases; junction bases outside the gene matches: 9. Germline V gives CDR1 MNHEY, CDR2 SVGAGI. The CDR3 covers 16 residues. CDR3 amino acids: CASSYSGTAFNTEAFF. The CDR3 nucleotides are TGTGCCAGCAGTTATTCAGGGACAGCCTTCAACACTGAAGCTTTCTTT.

The chain carries TRBV10-3 and TRBJ2-7; 9 bases line up with TRBD1. CDR1 and CDR2 from the germline V gene are ENHRY and SYGVKD. This CDR3 has 13 residues. Trimming at V came to 6 bases and at J to 5 bases, leaving 5 bases not matched to a gene. CDR3 sequence (DNA): TGTGCCATCAGGGAACAGGGGGCGCACGAGCAGTACGTC. It codes for CAIREQGAHEQYV.

The chain employs TRBV4-2 and TRBJ2-1; D not resolved. CDR3 size: 15 residues. V lost 1 base and J 5 bases, leaving 12 bases between the germline ends. The germline gives CDR1 LGHNA, CDR2 YNFKEQ. The CDR3 reads CASSQGRIQNNEQFF. DNA for the CDR3: TGTGCCAGCAGCCAAGGACGGATCCAGAACAATGAGCAGTTCTTC.

The gene calls are TRBV5-1 and TRBJ2-5, with D maybe TRBD1 (6 bases). CDR1 and CDR2 (germline): SGHRS, YFSETQ. This CDR3 is 14 amino acids long. The V end lost 6 bases, the J end lost 1 base, and 13 bases lay between the germline ends. The CDR3 spells CASTPGQPQETQYF. CDR3 nucleotide sequence: TGCGCCAGCACCCCCGGACAGCCCCAAGAGACCCAGTACTTC. The whole variable domain, filled in from reference TRBV5-1 and TRBJ2-5, reads KAGVTQTPRYLIKTRGQQVTLSCSPISGHRSVSWYQQTPGQGLQFLFEYFSETQRNKGNFPGRFSGRQFSNSRSEMNVSTLELGDSALYLCASTPGQPQETQYFGPGTRLLVL.

The rearrangement joins TRBV20-1 to TRBJ2-7, with no clear D. Per the germline V gene, CDR1 is DFQATT and CDR2 is SNEGSKA (reference sequence). CDR3 size: 12 residues. The V gene lost 4 bases and the J gene lost 3 bases, with 10 bases spanning the gap. The CDR3 sequence: CSANRRFYEQYV. In nucleotides, the CDR3 is TGCAGTGCTAACCGCAGGTTCTACGAGCAGTACGTC.

This clonotype was detected only a few times. This chain uses TRBV7-2 with TRBJ2-1; TRBD2 matches at 8 bases. Germline CDR1 and CDR2: SGHTA and FQGNSA. This CDR3 is 15 amino acids long. The V segment lost 3 bases and the J segment 4 bases; nucleotides outside the gene matches: 5. The CDR3 loop reads CASSLRGGPYNEQFF. DNA for the CDR3: TGTGCCAGCAGCTTGCGCGGGGGGCCATACAATGAGCAGTTCTTC.

In regard to this clonotype: Just one base apart from a much larger clone, this may be a read error. The chain employs TRBV10-1 and TRBJ2-1; no firm D call. Germline lookup yields CDR1 WNHNN and CDR2 SYGVQD (reference sequence). The CDR3 consists of 15 residues. Trimming removed 3 bases at V and 12 bases at J, with 21 bases between. CDR3 amino acids: CASSDSATAKDGQFF. CDR3 nucleotides: TGCGCCAGCAGTGATTCGGCAACGGCCAAGGATGGGCAGTTCTTC.

This clonotype appeared a few times. V usage is TRBV7-9 and J usage is TRBJ1-6; D may be TRBD1 (5 bases). V was pared by 6 bases and J by 6 bases, with 24 bases between. The germline CDR1 and CDR2 sequences are SEHNR and FQNEAQ (reference sequence). This CDR3 spans 18 amino acids. The DNA for the CDR3 is TGTGCCAGCAGTCCACCTCCCCGAGAGGCGGGACTTAATTCACCCCTCCACTTT. Translation: CASSPPPREAGLNSPLHF.

The gene calls are TRBV2 and TRBJ1-5; a possible D gene is TRBD1 (6 bases). In germline, CDR1 is SNHLY, CDR2 FYNNEI. The CDR3 has 17 amino acids. The V and J ends lost 0 bases and 3 bases respectively, with 15 bases between them. This chain's CDR3 is CASSEAPWTANNQPQHF. The CDR3 region has the DNA TGTGCCAGCAGTGAAGCGCCCTGGACAGCAAACAATCAGCCCCAGCATTTT.

This clonotype was counted between two and nine times. V usage is TRBV19 and J usage is TRBJ1-5; TRBD1 aligns across 7 bases. Unmatched junction bases numbered 10, after V lost 4 bases and J lost 1 base. CDR1 is LNHDA, CDR2 SQIVND, per germline (reference sequence). The CDR3 length is 17 residues. Here the CDR3 reads CASSNGFNRGSNQPQHF. The DNA of the CDR3 is TGTGCCAGTAGTAATGGTTTCAACAGGGGAAGCAATCAGCCCCAGCATTTT.

This clonotype appeared a few times. This chain links TRBV6-5 with TRBJ2-5; possible D gene TRBD2, 5 bases. The CDR3 consists of 14 residues. Germline CDR1 reads MNHEY; CDR2 reads SVGAGI. V shed 0 bases and J shed 5 bases, with 10 bases lying between them. The CDR3 is CASSYSAAPETQYF. The DNA for the CDR3 is TGTGCCAGCAGTTACTCAGCGGCCCCGGAGACCCAGTACTTC.

This clonotype was picked up a small number of times. The chain joins TRBV6-5 to TRBJ2-5, with unresolved D. The CDR3 spans 11 residues. Germline lookup yields CDR1 MNHEY and CDR2 SVGAGI. The V gene lost 7 bases and the J gene lost 2 bases, with 5 bases spanning the gap. The CDR3 DNA follows: TGTGCCAGCACTCGACAAGAGACCCAGTACTTC. It translates to CASTRQETQYF.

The sample holds many counts of this clonotype. V usage is TRBV5-4 and J usage is TRBJ2-2, with unresolved D. Trimming stripped 4 bases from V and 1 base from J, with 8 bases between. The length of the CDR3 is 14 residues. Germline lookup yields CDR1 SGHNT and CDR2 YYREEE (reference sequence). CDR3 coding DNA: TGTGCCAGCAGCACGGACGTGAACACCGGGGAGCTGTTTTTT. It translates to CASSTDVNTGELFF.

This clonotype has more than one count but fewer than ten. J is TRBJ2-5 and V is TRBV5-1, with TRBD2 matching over 8 bases. The CDR3 length is 14 residues. V shed 2 bases and J 1 base; nucleotides not matched to a gene: 1. CDR1 is SGHRS, CDR2 YFSETQ, per germline. CDR3 nucleotide sequence: TGCGCCAGCAGCTTTACTAGCGGCCAAGAGACCCAGTACTTC. Protein product: CASSFTSGQETQYF.

This clonotype was seen at least ten times. V and J are TRBV10-3 and TRBJ1-5; D remains unclear. The CDR3 loop spans 15 amino acids. Trimming pared 10 bases from V and 2 bases from J, leaving 18 bases between. Per the germline V gene, CDR1 is ENHRY and CDR2 is SYGVKD. CDR3 in amino acids: CATRPTILGNQPQHF. CDR3 DNA: TGTGCCACCCGACCGACAATATTGGGCAATCAGCCCCAGCATTTT.

This clonotype was detected a few times. This chain joins TRBV19 and TRBJ1-5; D is unclear. This CDR3 has 14 residues. V was clipped by 3 bases and J by 6 bases, with 12 bases between them. Germline-derived CDR1 and CDR2 are LNHDA and SQIVND (reference sequence). The CDR3 sequence: CASSIRSNSQPQHF. CDR3 nucleotides: TGTGCCAGTAGTATTCGGTCCAATTCTCAGCCCCAGCATTTT.

V gene TRBV3-1 combines with J gene TRBJ1-2; D is perhaps TRBD1 (6 bases). CDR1 and CDR2 (germline): LGHDT, YNNKEL (reference sequence). V gave up 4 bases and J gave up 5 bases, with 14 bases separating them. The CDR3 totals 14 residues. The DNA for the CDR3 is TGTGCCAGCAGCCGCCTTTCGGGGGCATATGGCTACACCTTC. Its protein product is CASSRLSGAYGYTF.

This clonotype appeared many times. The rearrangement uses TRBV19 and TRBJ1-5, with TRBD1 matching over 11 bases. This CDR3 has 14 residues. Germline V lookup: CDR1 LNHDA, CDR2 SQIVND (reference sequence). V gave up 9 bases and J gave up 5 bases; unmatched junction bases: 6. CDR3 in amino acids: CASRGQGGHQPQHF. The DNA for the CDR3 is TGTGCCAGCCGGGGACAGGGGGGGCATCAGCCCCAGCATTTT.

This clonotype turned up a few times. A read error may account for a junction end that differs from germline. The chain joins TRBV7-6 to TRBJ2-5; possibly TRBD1 for D (6 bases). From germline, CDR1 is SGHVS and CDR2 FNYEAQ. The CDR3 spans 12 residues. The DNA of the CDR3 is TGTGCCAGCAGCGGGTTGGGGGCGAACCGAGACTTC. Amino acid sequence: CASSGLGANRDF.

This clonotype was detected a few times. This rearrangement joins TRBV20-1 to TRBJ2-2; a possible D gene is TRBD2 (6 bases). V shed 6 bases and J shed 5 bases, with 19 bases lying between them. Germline V gene sequence: CDR1 DFQATT, CDR2 SNEGSKA (reference sequence). The CDR3 sequence is 15 residues long. The CDR3 bases are TGCAGTGCCCCTATACCGGGGGAGCGGACCGGGGAGCTGTTTTTT. Its translation is CSAPIPGERTGELFF.

This clonotype was picked up many times. The chain links TRBV21-1 to TRBJ2-5. TRBV21-1 is a pseudogene segment. The CDR3 runs to 15 residues. The CDR3 sequence: CASSKAGQHQETQYF. The CDR3 DNA is TGTGCCAGCAGCAAGGCAGGCCAACACCAAGAGACCCAGTACTTC.

This clonotype was seen more than once but under ten times. The gene calls are TRBV12-3 or TRBV12-4 and TRBJ2-3; D unclear. V was cut by 0 bases and J by 3 bases, with 7 bases left in between. The CDR3 covers 14 residues. This CDR3 reads CASSLAQVTDTQYF. CDR3 coding DNA: TGTGCCAGCAGTTTAGCGCAGGTTACAGATACGCAGTATTTT.

This clonotype was observed at least ten times. V gene TRBV3-1 combines with J gene TRBJ2-2, with a possible D match to TRBD1 (5 bases). The germline V gene has CDR1 LGHDT and CDR2 YNNKEL (reference sequence). The ends were cut back, 4 bases at V and 1 base at J, with 7 bases in the middle. The CDR3 loop spans 14 amino acids. CDR3 protein: CASSLTGNTGELFF. CDR3 coding DNA: TGTGCCAGCAGCCTAACAGGGAACACCGGGGAGCTGTTTTTT.

This clonotype was counted only a few times. The chain uses TRBV7-3 and TRBJ2-7, with a possible D match to TRBD1 (6 bases). V gave up 1 base and J gave up 2 bases, with 18 bases separating them. Germline-derived CDR1 and CDR2 are SGHTA and FQGTGA. The CDR3 is made up of 17 amino acids. The CDR3 loop reads CASSLKVPLAGAYEQYV. The CDR3 nucleotides are TGTGCCAGCAGCTTAAAAGTTCCTCTGGCAGGGGCCTACGAGCAGTACGTC.

The chain carries TRBV18 and TRBJ1-1; D is possibly TRBD1 (5 bases). Germline assignment: CDR1 KGHSH and CDR2 LQKENI. The CDR3 covers 15 residues. Trimming removed 0 bases at V and 2 bases at J, with 10 bases between. This CDR3 reads CASSPPGHPNTEAFF. The CDR3, as DNA: TGTGCCAGCTCACCACCAGGACACCCCAACACTGAAGCTTTCTTT.

V usage is TRBV7-2 and J usage is TRBJ2-5; a weak D match, TRBD1 (6 bases). CDR3 size: 14 residues. Germline CDR1 reads SGHTA; CDR2 reads FQGNSA. The V and J ends lost 4 bases and 4 bases respectively, with 13 bases between them. CDR3 sequence (DNA): TGTGCCAGCAGCTCCTGGGGGCCGGGAGAGACCCAGTACTTC. This gives the protein CASSSWGPGETQYF.

The sample holds a few counts of this clonotype. The chain uses TRBV5-6 and TRBJ2-5; TRBD2 agrees at 7 bases. Looked up from germline, CDR1 is SGHDT and CDR2 is YYEEEE. V was clipped by 3 bases and J by 5 bases; unmatched bases: 13. The CDR3 covers 16 residues. The CDR3 DNA reads as TGTGCCAGCAGCTCCCCTCTGGTGACTAGCCCGGAGACCCAGTACTTC. Its protein product is CASSSPLVTSPETQYF. Complete variable domain (other parts from reference TRBV5-6 and TRBJ2-5): DAGVTQSPTHLIKTRGQQVTLRCSPKSGHDTVSWYQQALGQGPQFIFQYYEEEERQRGNFPDRFSGHQFPNYSSELNVNALLLGDSALYLCASSSPLVTSPETQYFGPGTRLLVL.